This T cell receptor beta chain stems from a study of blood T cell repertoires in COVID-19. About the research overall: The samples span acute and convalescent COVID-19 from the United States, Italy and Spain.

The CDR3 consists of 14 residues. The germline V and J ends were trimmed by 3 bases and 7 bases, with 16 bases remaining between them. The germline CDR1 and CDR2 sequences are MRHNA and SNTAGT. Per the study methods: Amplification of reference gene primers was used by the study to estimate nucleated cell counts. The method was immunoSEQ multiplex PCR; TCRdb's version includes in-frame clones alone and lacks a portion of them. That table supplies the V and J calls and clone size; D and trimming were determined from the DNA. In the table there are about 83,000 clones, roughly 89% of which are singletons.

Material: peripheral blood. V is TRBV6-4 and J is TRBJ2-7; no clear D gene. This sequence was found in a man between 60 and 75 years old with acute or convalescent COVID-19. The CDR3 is CASSDQPRPGEQYF. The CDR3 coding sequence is TGTGCCAGCAGTGATCAGCCTCGCCCCGGGGAGCAGTACTTC.